These 4 T cell receptor beta chains share one sample of origin, sequenced in a study of T cells in Graves' hyperthyroidism and ophthalmopathy. RNA transcripts gave rise to amplified TCR beta CDR3 regions. TCR CDR3 underwent first-round RT-PCR with the HTBI primer set. TCRdb redid the calling of the multiplex PCR reads with MiXCR, one entry per CDR3 protein. The sample records about 290,000 distinct CDR3 sequences, around 13% being singletons. Sequenced: blood. These receptor sequences come from a woman in her forties with Graves' hyperthyroidism.

The table lists this clonotype with many counts. J is TRBJ1-1 and V is TRBV13; 7 nucleotides match TRBD1. CDR3 length: 16 residues. Unmatched junction bases numbered 9, after V lost 5 bases and J lost 0 bases. Per germline, CDR1 PRHDT and CDR2 FYEKMQ (reference sequence). CDR3 amino acids: CASSPKDRTMNTEAFF. The CDR3 nucleotides are TGTGCCAGCAGCCCAAAGGACAGGACCATGAACACTGAAGCTTTCTTT.

This clonotype was seen more than once but under ten times. The junction differs from germline at one of its ends, possibly a read error. The J gene is TRBJ2-1, the V gene TRBV11-2; D uncertain. CDR3 length: 14 amino acids. Germline V CDR1 and CDR2: SGHAT, FQNNGV. In DNA form, the CDR3 reads TGTGCCAACAGCCTCATCCACCAATACAATGAGCAGTTCTTC. It encodes CANSLIHQYNEQFF.

The chain recombines TRBV25-1 with TRBJ2-7; D assignment may be TRBD1 or TRBD2 (6 bases each). The CDR3 totals 13 residues. CDR1 is MGHDK, CDR2 SYGVNS, per germline. Trimming removed 8 bases from V and 5 bases from J, with 16 bases in between. Here the CDR3 DNA reads TGTGCCAGCCTCGGGGGCTCCCTCAACGAGCAGTACTTC. Residues: CASLGGSLNEQYF.

This clonotype was recorded many times. The chain carries TRBV27 and TRBJ2-6; D possibly corresponds to TRBD1 (5 bases). The CDR3 spans 16 residues. V was trimmed by 4 bases and J by 4 bases, leaving 14 bases between them. Germline assignment: CDR1 MNHEY and CDR2 SMNVEV (reference sequence). CDR3 region: CASSSQGAKGANVLTF. The CDR3 coding sequence is TGTGCCAGCAGTTCGCAGGGTGCCAAAGGGGCCAACGTCCTGACTTTC.